This T cell receptor (beta chain) was sequenced during a study of T cell clones after liver transplantation. About the research overall: Third-party-reactive TCRbeta sequences from pre-transplant mixed lymphocyte reactions served as antigen-independent comparators. Samples came pre-transplant, pre-randomization before withdrawal, and post-randomization after withdrawal ended. Study-wide results and caveats: The donor-reactive repertoire was only partly measurable in a couple of subjects, lacking donor cells.

The CDR3 totals 15 residues. V dropped 1 base and J dropped 5 bases, with 14 bases sitting between them. Germline V gives CDR1 SGHTA, CDR2 FQGNSA. TCRdb keeps only in-frame clones here, not all; method: immunoSEQ multiplex PCR. The sample consists of about 53,000 clones, approximately 84% of them appearing once. This clone was detected a few times. Its antigen is not identified. This clonotype was sampled from a human donor who received a liver transplant. The V gene is TRBV7-2, the J gene TRBJ2-5, with D perhaps matching TRBD2 (5 bases). The specimen was CD4+ T cells from blood, collected before liver transplant. The CDR3 DNA is TGTGCCAGCAGCTTAGGGGTAGCGCAGGTCGAGACCCAGTACTTC. It translates to CASSLGVAQVETQYF.